This TCR beta chain emerged from a study of blood T cell repertoires in COVID-19. Study-level background: The analysed material was cDNA or gDNA that came from T cells, B-cell-depleted T cells, or PBMCs.

As handled by the study authors: The assay estimated nucleated cells by amplifying reference gene primers. The method was immunoSEQ multiplex PCR; TCRdb's version includes in-frame clones alone and lacks a portion of them. V and J calls plus clone size are reproduced from that table; the DNA served to infer D and trimming. The sample consists of over 85,000 clones, 85% to 90% of them appearing once. Germline V gene data show CDR1 as SNHLY and CDR2 as FYNNEI. V shed 7 bases, J shed 5 bases, and the junction held 6 bases outside the gene matches. The CDR3 has 14 amino acids. This TCR was sampled from a man aged 55-75 years with acute or convalescent COVID-19. Sequencing was carried out using peripheral blood. V and J are TRBV2 and TRBJ2-2, with TRBD1 identical over 8 bases. In DNA form, the CDR3 reads TGTGCCAGCACCCAGACAGGGGTTACCGGGGAGCTGTTTTTT. Translation gives CASTQTGVTGELFF.